The text below deals with one T cell receptor beta chain. Authors' data handling: Nucleated cell number was recorded as an estimate derived from reference gene primer amplification. The table came from immunoSEQ multiplex PCR; TCRdb's copy has only in-frame clones and leaves some out. D and trimming were read from the DNA, whereas the V and J calls and clone size are those reported in that table. This sample has about 480,000 clones, with over 75% found just once. The data were taken from a study of blood T cell repertoires in COVID-19. The overall study: In each case, the material was cDNA or gDNA derived from T cells, B-cell-depleted T cells, or PBMCs.

Study members were between about 18 and 89 years old and lived in 20 to 30 US regions. What the recovered Cohort 3 donors had was two negative PCRs, clearance, or symptom resolution. CDR1 is SGHTA and CDR2 is FQGNSA in the germline V gene. V lost 5 bases to trimming and J lost 3 bases; unmatched junction nucleotides: 5. The CDR3 loop spans 15 amino acids. The receptor was derived from a woman in her 40s who had recovered from COVID-19. The chain carries TRBV7-2 and TRBJ1-5, with TRBD1 matching 9 bases. Material: PBMCs or T cells enriched from blood (not recorded which). The CDR3 DNA is TGTGCCAGCAGCCGGACAGGGGAGTACAATCAGCCCCAGCATTTT. This encodes CASSRTGEYNQPQHF.